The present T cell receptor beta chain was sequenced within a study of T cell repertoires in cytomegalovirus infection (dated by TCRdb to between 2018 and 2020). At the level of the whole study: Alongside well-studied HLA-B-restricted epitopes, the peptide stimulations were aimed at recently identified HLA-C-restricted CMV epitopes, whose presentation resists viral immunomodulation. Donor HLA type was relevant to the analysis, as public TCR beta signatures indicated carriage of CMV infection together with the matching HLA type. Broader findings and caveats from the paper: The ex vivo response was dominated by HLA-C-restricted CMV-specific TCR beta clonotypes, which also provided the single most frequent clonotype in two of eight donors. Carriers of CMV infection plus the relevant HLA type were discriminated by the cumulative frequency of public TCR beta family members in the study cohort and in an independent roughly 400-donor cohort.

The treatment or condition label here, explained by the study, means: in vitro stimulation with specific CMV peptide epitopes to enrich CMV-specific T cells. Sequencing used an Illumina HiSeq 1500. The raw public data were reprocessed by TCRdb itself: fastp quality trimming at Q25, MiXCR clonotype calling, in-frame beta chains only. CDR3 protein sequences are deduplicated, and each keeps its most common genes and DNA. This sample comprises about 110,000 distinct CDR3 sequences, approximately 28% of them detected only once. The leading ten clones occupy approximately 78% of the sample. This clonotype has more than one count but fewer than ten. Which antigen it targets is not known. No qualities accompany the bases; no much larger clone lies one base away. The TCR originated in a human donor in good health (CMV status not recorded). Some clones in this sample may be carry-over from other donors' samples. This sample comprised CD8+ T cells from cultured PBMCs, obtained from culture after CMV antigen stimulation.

The DNA sequence follows: TGTGCCAGCAGTCCGGGACAGGGGGTCGAGGAGACCCAGTACTTC. Its protein is CASSPGQGVEETQYF. The chain couples TRBV12-3 or TRBV12-4 to TRBJ2-5, and 11 junctional nucleotides match TRBD1. From the cysteine up to the phenylalanine, the CDR3 has a length of 15 residues. Of the read, only the CDR3 DNA is kept; its 45 bases are in frame from base 1. V and J are trimmed by 5 bases and 5 bases, and the gene matches miss 7 bases of the junction.